The rows below give T cell receptor beta chains drawn from one sample of a study of post-analysis software for immune sequencing data. TCRdb reanalysed the PCR reads using MiXCR and keeps one entry per CDR3 protein. The sample lists 740,000 or so distinct CDR3 sequences, approximately 53% occurring once. Sequencing was performed on blood. The receptors originated from a girl aged 5 to 17 with multiple sclerosis. CDR3s include the opening cysteine and the closing phenylalanine or tryptophan. A D gene is named only where the DNA matches it firmly. A clone size is listed for some rows: how often the clone was seen (once, few, many), or a class if it is expanded.

D	size	V	J	DNA	CDR3
-	-	TRBV12-3/TRBV12-4	TRBJ2-7	TGTGCCAGCAGTTTGGTTCGGGGGGCTTGGTACGAGCAGTACTTC	CASSLVRGAWYEQYF
-	-	TRBV7-2	TRBJ2-6	TGTGCCAGCAGCTTAAATGGGGCCAACGTCCTGACTTTC	CASSLNGANVLTF
-	many	TRBV5-1	TRBJ2-7	TGCGCCAGCAGCTTGTCAACCTACGAGCAGTACTTC	CASSLSTYEQYF
-	once	TRBV29-1	TRBJ2-1	TGCAGCGGACAGGTAACCTACAATGAGCAGTTCTTC	CSGQVTYNEQFF
TRBD1	few	TRBV3-1	TRBJ1-4	TGTGCCAGCAGGTCTACAGGGGCGACAAATGAAAAACTGTTTTTT	CASRSTGATNEKLFF
TRBD2	few	TRBV20-1	TRBJ2-1	TGCAGTGCTAGATCCGGACTAGAACGCAATGAGCAGTTCTTC	CSARSGLERNEQFF
TRBD1	-	TRBV19	TRBJ2-5	TGTGCCAGTAGCTCGGGGCTCTGGAGACAGGGGGCTTCCGAGACCCAGTACTTC	CASSSGLWRQGASETQYF
TRBD2	-	TRBV20-1	TRBJ2-1	TGCAGTGCTGGCCCTAGCGGGGGGTTCTACAATGAGCAGTTCTTC	CSAGPSGGFYNEQFF
TRBD1	few	TRBV12-3/TRBV12-4	TRBJ2-6	TGTGCCAGCAGTTTTTACCGGGACAGGGGAAATGGGGCCAACGTCCTGACTTTC	CASSFYRDRGNGANVLTF
TRBD2	few	TRBV20-1	TRBJ2-3	TGCAGTGCTAGAGATCCTAGCGGGCCTTACGGCACAGATACGCAGTATTTT	CSARDPSGPYGTDTQYF
TRBD1	-	TRBV29-1	TRBJ1-2	TGCAGCGGATCGACAGGGGCTGTTGACTATGGCTACACCTTC	CSGSTGAVDYGYTF
TRBD2	few	TRBV6-5	TRBJ2-3	TGTGCCAGCAGTCGCCTAACTAGCGGGGGCACAGATACGCAGTATTTT	CASSRLTSGGTDTQYF
-	-	TRBV29-1	TRBJ1-1	TGCAGCGTTGAATTGCAGGCTCTTAACACTGAAGCTTTCTTT	CSVELQALNTEAFF
-	-	TRBV10-3	TRBJ2-7	TGTGCCATCCAGCCTAACCTCGACAGCTACGAGCAGTACTTC	CAIQPNLDSYEQYF
TRBD1	-	TRBV7-9	TRBJ2-7	TGTGCCAGCAGCAACCAAGGGACAGGGGGCGACGAGCAGTACTTC	CASSNQGTGGDEQYF
TRBD1	-	TRBV5-8	TRBJ1-2	TGTGCCAGCAGCTTGGGGGCCAGGGGGGATGGCTACACCTTC	CASSLGARGDGYTF
TRBD1	-	TRBV7-3	TRBJ2-3	TGTGCCAGCAGCTCCCCGGACAGGGGCGTTCCCGATACGCAGTATTTT	CASSSPDRGVPDTQYF
-	-	TRBV29-1	TRBJ2-3	TGCAGCGTTTGCTGGGAGGGGACAGTCTACGACGATACGCAGTATTTT	CSVCWEGTVYDDTQYF
TRBD1	-	TRBV10-3	TRBJ2-7	TGTGCCATCGGACAGGAAGACTACGAGCAGTACTTC	CAIGQEDYEQYF
-	-	TRBV5-1	TRBJ1-2	TGCGCCAGCAGCATGGAGGACAGTGACTATGGCTACACCTTC	CASSMEDSDYGYTF
-	-	TRBV7-2	TRBJ2-1	TGTGCCAGCAGATCCGGAATCAATGAGCAGTTCTTC	CASRSGINEQFF
-	-	TRBV7-9	TRBJ2-1	TGTGCCAGCAGCTTAGATCTCGGGAATGAGCAGTTCTTC	CASSLDLGNEQFF
-	few	TRBV5-1	TRBJ1-2	TGCGCCAGCAGGGTGCTGGATCGCGGCGTAAATGGCTACACCTTC	CASRVLDRGVNGYTF
-	few	TRBV10-3	TRBJ2-3	TGTGCCATCAGTGGCCCCCAGGGCACAGATACGCAGTATTTT	CAISGPQGTDTQYF
-	-	TRBV10-3	TRBJ2-4	TGTGCCATCAGTGAGGCAGCGAGAAACATTCAGTACTTC	CAISEAARNIQYF
TRBD1	few	TRBV5-5	TRBJ2-5	TGTGCCAGCACCCCGGGACAGGGAAAAGAGACCCAGTACTTC	CASTPGQGKETQYF
-	-	TRBV7-2	TRBJ1-4	TGTGCCAGCAGCTTAGTTAACGCGCTTGCAACTAATGAAAAACTGTTTTTT	CASSLVNALATNEKLFF
-	-	TRBV27	TRBJ2-5	TGTGCCAGCAGTTTCCGGCGAGCTCAAGAGACCCAGTACTTC	CASSFRRAQETQYF
-	-	TRBV7-8	TRBJ2-3	TGTGCCAGCAGCTCTATTGGGCGGGGAGATACGCAGTATTTT	CASSSIGRGDTQYF
-	few	TRBV20-1	TRBJ2-1	TGCAGTGCCACATTGGTCCGCAATGAGCAGTTCTTC	CSATLVRNEQFF
-	few	TRBV7-3	TRBJ2-1	TGTGCCAGCAGCGCGGACGGGACTCACAATGAGCAGTTCTTC	CASSADGTHNEQFF
TRBD1	few	TRBV10-3	TRBJ2-6	TGTGCCATCAGCTCCGGGACAGGACGCTCTGGGGCCAACGTCCTGACTTTC	CAISSGTGRSGANVLTF
-	-	TRBV20-1	TRBJ2-7	TGCAGTGCTAGAGTTTACGGCTACGAGCAGTACTTC	CSARVYGYEQYF
-	few	TRBV18	TRBJ1-5	TGTGCCAGCTCACCAGGGAATAGCAATCAGCCCCAGCATTTT	CASSPGNSNQPQHF
TRBD1	-	TRBV5-1	TRBJ1-1	TGCGCCAGCAGCAGGGGACAGCCGGGCACTGAAGCTTTCTTT	CASSRGQPGTEAFF
TRBD2	few	TRBV5-1	TRBJ2-7	TGCGCCAGCAGCTTGGGTAGCGGGGTCACCTACGAGCAGTACTTC	CASSLGSGVTYEQYF
TRBD2	-	TRBV20-1	TRBJ2-2	TGCAGTGCTAGAGATAGCGGGGGGCCTCACGGGGAGCTGTTTTTT	CSARDSGGPHGELFF
TRBD1	once	TRBV15	TRBJ2-3	TGTGCCACCGGCAGAGGACAGGTCATCACAGATACGCAGTATTTT	CATGRGQVITDTQYF
-	-	TRBV27	TRBJ1-1	TGTGCCAGCAGTCCCCGGGGGGGGATGTTGTGGGACACTGGAGCTTTCTTT	CASSPRGGMLWDTGAFF
TRBD2	few	TRBV5-4	TRBJ2-7	TGTGCCAGCAGCCCCGGACTAGCGGGGGCCGACTACGAGCAGTACTTC	CASSPGLAGADYEQYF
TRBD2	-	TRBV7-3	TRBJ2-1	TGTGCCAGCAGCTTCGATGCGGGGGTCTACAATGAGCAGTTCTTC	CASSFDAGVYNEQFF
-	few	TRBV9	TRBJ2-7	TGTGCCAGCAGCGTAGCCCCCCAGGGGTCCTACGAGCAGTACTTC	CASSVAPQGSYEQYF
-	-	TRBV7-8	TRBJ2-7	TGTGCCAGCAGCTTAGGGACCGCTAGGGCCTACGCGCAGTACTTC	CASSLGTARAYAQYF
-	few	TRBV29-1	TRBJ1-2	TGCAGCGTTTGGGCAGGGGATGGCTACACCTTC	CSVWAGDGYTF
-	-	TRBV15	TRBJ1-6	TGTGCCACCAGCAGTTCAGGCTCTCATAATTCACCCCTCCACTTT	CATSSSGSHNSPLHF
-	-	TRBV7-2	TRBJ2-2	TGTGCCAGCAGCTTAGCGGGGTCGAACACCGGGGAGCTGTTTTTT	CASSLAGSNTGELFF
TRBD1	few	TRBV29-1	TRBJ2-7	TGCAGCGGGACAACCGGGACAGGCTCCTACGAGCAGTACTTC	CSGTTGTGSYEQYF
-	-	TRBV18	TRBJ1-1	TGTGCCAGCTCACCCCTCGGACAGCCCGAAGCTTTCTTT	CASSPLGQPEAFF
TRBD1	-	TRBV7-9	TRBJ2-7	TGTGCCAGCACGGGCGACAGGGTCGAGCAGTACTTC	CASTGDRVEQYF
-	few	TRBV5-1	TRBJ1-6	TGCGCCAGCAGTAGCTCCTATAATTCACCCCTCCACTTT	CASSSSYNSPLHF
-	few	TRBV25-1	TRBJ2-7	TGTGCCAGCCGACCCGGCCTAGGCGAGCAGTACTTC	CASRPGLGEQYF
TRBD1	-	TRBV2	TRBJ1-2	TGTGCCAGCACGACAGGGTGGGGAGTGGACTATGGCTACACCTTC	CASTTGWGVDYGYTF
TRBD1	-	TRBV12-3/TRBV12-4	TRBJ1-2	TGTGCCAGCAGTTCGCTCAGGGGGCATGGCTACACCTTC	CASSSLRGHGYTF
-	-	TRBV29-1	TRBJ1-1	TGCAGCCTTTTAACCCGGACCCTGAACACTGAAGCTTTCTTT	CSLLTRTLNTEAFF
-	-	TRBV5-1	TRBJ2-3	TGCGCCAGCAGCTTGGACAGATCCACGACCGCCGATACGCAGTATTTT	CASSLDRSTTADTQYF
-	-	TRBV2	TRBJ1-1	TGTGCCAGCAGTGAAACGGACGTCAACACTGAAGCTTTCTTT	CASSETDVNTEAFF
TRBD2	-	TRBV12-3/TRBV12-4	TRBJ2-3	TGTGCCAGCAGCCCCGGGACTAGCGTGGCAGATACGCAGTATTTT	CASSPGTSVADTQYF
-	-	TRBV6-1	TRBJ1-2	TGTGCCAGCAGTGACGGGGGACTGGGCTATGGCTACACCTTC	CASSDGGLGYGYTF
TRBD1	-	TRBV15	TRBJ2-2	TGTGCCACCAGCAGACCGGGGACAGGTTACACCGGGGAGCTGTTTTTT	CATSRPGTGYTGELFF
-	few	TRBV7-3	TRBJ2-4	TGTGCCAGCGGAAACGTGGCTTTAGCCAAAAACATTCAGTACTTC	CASGNVALAKNIQYF